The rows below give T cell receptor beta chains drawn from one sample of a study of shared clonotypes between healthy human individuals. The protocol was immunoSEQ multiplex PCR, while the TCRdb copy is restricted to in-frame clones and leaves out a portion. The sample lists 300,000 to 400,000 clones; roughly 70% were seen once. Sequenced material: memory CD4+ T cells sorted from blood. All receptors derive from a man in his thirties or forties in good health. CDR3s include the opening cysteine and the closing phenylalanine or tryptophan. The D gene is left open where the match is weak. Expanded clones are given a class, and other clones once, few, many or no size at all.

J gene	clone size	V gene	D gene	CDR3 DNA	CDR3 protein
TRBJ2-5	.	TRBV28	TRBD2	TGTGCCAGCAGTTCCCGCCCTAGGACTAGCCGAGGGGGAGAGACCCAGTACTTC	CASSSRPRTSRGGETQYF
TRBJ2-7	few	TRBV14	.	TGTGCCAGCAGCCAACAGGCAGAATCTAACCCAATATACGAGCAGTACTTC	CASSQQAESNPIYEQYF
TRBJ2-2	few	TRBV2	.	TGTGCCAGCAGCGTACTGGGCATGACCGGGGAGCTGTTTTTT	CASSVLGMTGELFF
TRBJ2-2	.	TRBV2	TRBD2	TGTGCCAGCAGTGATACCCAGCCGGGGGGCACCGGGGAGCTGTTTTTT	CASSDTQPGGTGELFF
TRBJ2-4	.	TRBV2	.	TGTGCCAGCAGGGCCTTGACTGGCAGCATTCAGTACTTC	CASRALTGSIQYF
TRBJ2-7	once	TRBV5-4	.	TGTGCCAGCACCAAGGGACGCTTCACCTACGAGCAGTACTTC	CASTKGRFTYEQYF
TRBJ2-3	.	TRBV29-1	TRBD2	TGCAGCGTTGCGGAACTAGCGGGGGCCACAGATACGCAGTATTTT	CSVAELAGATDTQYF
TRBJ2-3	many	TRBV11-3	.	TGTGCCAGCAGCTTAGAGGCCGGGGAAACAGATACGCAGTATTTT	CASSLEAGETDTQYF
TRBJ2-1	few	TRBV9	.	TGTGCCAGCAGCCCCCGCATGAGCTCCTACAATGAGCAGTTCTTC	CASSPRMSSYNEQFF
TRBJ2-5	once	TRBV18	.	TGTGCCAGCTCACCACCTGCCCAAAAAGAGACCCAGTACTTC	CASSPPAQKETQYF
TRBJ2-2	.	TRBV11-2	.	TGTGCCAGTAGTCAACCCCGGAACACCGGGGAGCTGTTTTTT	CASSQPRNTGELFF
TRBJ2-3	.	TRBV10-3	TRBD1	TGTGCCATCAGTGACAATCTGGGCAGGGGGAGCACAGATACGCAGTATTTT	CAISDNLGRGSTDTQYF
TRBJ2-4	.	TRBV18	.	TGTGCCAGCTCACCCGCTAGCGTGGACAAAAACATTCAGTACTTC	CASSPASVDKNIQYF
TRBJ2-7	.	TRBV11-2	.	TGTGCCAGCAGGTTCCGTCGGGAGCAGTACTTC	CASRFRREQYF
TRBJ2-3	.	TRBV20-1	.	TGCAGTGCTAGATCCCAAAACACGCAGTATTTT	CSARSQNTQYF
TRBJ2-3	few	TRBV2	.	TGTGCCAGCCGTGACCCATCAGGCCCAGATACGCAGTATTTT	CASRDPSGPDTQYF
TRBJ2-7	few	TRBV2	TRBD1	TGTGCCAGCAGCAAAGACACCAGGGGGCAATCAGGCGAGCAGTACTTC	CASSKDTRGQSGEQYF
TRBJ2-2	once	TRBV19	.	TGTGCCAGCGATTCTAGATCGAACACCGGGGAGCTGTTTTTT	CASDSRSNTGELFF
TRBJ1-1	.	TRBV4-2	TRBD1	TGTGCCAGCAGCCAAGATGACAGGGTGACTGAAGCTTTCTTT	CASSQDDRVTEAFF